This TCR beta chain derives from a study of shared clonotypes between healthy human individuals. Original analysis: Junction-only sequences without quality scores came from ImmunoSEQ, so filtering differed. Assay used: immunoSEQ multiplex PCR; TCRdb lists only in-frame clones, some missing. D and trimming come from the DNA, and the V and J calls and clone size come from that table. The data contain 2 million to 2.5 million clones, approximately 94% of them seen just once; the ten biggest clones take up more than 0.1%. CDR3 length: 14 residues. Trimming took 1 base from V and 2 from J, leaving 9 bases between them. CDR1 is SGHTA, CDR2 FQGNSA, per germline. General study points: Rarefaction showed sorted-subset sequencing was incomplete despite large depth.

Concerning this clone itself: The target antigen is unknown. Within the sample, other DNA sequences also encode this same CDR3.

The receptor's source is a man aged 18 to 30 in good health. The sequenced material came from naive CD4+ T cells sorted from blood. The subset here: CD45RA+ positively selected. V gene TRBV7-2 combines with J gene TRBJ2-7; perhaps D is TRBD1 or TRBD2 (5 bases each). CDR3 protein: CASSLGGVAYEQYF. The CDR3 region has the DNA TGTGCCAGCAGCTTAGGAGGGGTGGCCTACGAGCAGTACTTC.